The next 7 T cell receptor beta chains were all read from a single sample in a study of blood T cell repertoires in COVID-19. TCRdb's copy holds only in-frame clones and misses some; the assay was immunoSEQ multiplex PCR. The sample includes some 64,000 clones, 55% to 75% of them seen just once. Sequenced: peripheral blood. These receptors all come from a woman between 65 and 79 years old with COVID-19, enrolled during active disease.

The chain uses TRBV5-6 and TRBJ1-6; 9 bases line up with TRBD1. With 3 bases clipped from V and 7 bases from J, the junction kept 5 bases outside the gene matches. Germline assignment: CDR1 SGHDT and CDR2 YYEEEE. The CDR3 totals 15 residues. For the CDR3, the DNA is TGTGCCAGCAGCTGGGGACAGGGCTTCAATTCACCCCTCCACTTT. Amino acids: CASSWGQGFNSPLHF.

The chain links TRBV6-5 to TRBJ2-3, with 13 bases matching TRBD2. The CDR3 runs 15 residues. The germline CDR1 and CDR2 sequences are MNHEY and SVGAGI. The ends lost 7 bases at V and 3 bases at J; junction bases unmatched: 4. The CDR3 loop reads CASTGLAGFTDTQYF. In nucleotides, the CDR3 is TGTGCCAGCACGGGACTAGCGGGGTTTACAGATACGCAGTATTTT.

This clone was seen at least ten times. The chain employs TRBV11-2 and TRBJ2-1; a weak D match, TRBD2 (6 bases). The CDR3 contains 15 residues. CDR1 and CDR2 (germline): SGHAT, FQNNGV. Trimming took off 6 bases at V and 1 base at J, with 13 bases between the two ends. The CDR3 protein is CASRHPGGSYNEQFF. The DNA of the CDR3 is TGTGCCAGCAGGCACCCCGGGGGTTCCTACAATGAGCAGTTCTTC.

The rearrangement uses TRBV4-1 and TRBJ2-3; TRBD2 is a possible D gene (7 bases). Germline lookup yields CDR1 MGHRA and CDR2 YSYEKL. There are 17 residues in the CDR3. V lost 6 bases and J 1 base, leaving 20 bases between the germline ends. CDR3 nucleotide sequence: TGCGCCAGCAGGCTACAGGCGGGGGCCGGGGGCACAGATACGCAGTATTTT. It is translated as CASRLQAGAGGTDTQYF.

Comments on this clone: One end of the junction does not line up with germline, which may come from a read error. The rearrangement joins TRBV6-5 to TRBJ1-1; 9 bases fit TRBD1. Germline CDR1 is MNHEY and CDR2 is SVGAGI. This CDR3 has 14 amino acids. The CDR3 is CASRRDRANTEAFF. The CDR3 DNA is TGTGCCAGCAGACGGGACAGGGCGAACACTGAAGCCTTCTTT.

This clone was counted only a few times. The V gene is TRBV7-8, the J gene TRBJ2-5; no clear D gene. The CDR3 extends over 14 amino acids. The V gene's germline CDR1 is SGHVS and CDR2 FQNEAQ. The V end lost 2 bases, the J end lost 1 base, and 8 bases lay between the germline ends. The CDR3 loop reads CASSLPPGQETQYF. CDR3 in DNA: TGTGCCAGCAGCTTACCCCCAGGCCAAGAGACCCAGTACTTC.

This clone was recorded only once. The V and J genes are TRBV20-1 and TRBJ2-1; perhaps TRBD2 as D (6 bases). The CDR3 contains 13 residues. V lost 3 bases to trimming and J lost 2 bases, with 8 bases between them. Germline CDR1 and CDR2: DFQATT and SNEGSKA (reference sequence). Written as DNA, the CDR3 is TGCAGTGCTAGTACTAGCCCCTACAATGAGCAGTTCTTC. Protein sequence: CSASTSPYNEQFF.